This T cell receptor beta chain was documented in a study of CD8+ T cells in alopecia areata. As to this clone: Its antigen is not known.

Punch biopsies of lesional scalp, plus peripheral blood, were taken from alopecia areata patients. After isolation, RNA underwent reverse transcription to generate cDNA as the sequencing template. Profiling relied on immunoSEQ multiplex PCR, and the TCRdb table lists in-frame clones only, not all of them. Seen here are over 150,000 clones, roughly 60% observed once, and the top ten hold 1.7%. Findings and limits, study-wide: Lesional tissue from the scalp (especially in alopecia totalis/universalis) showed higher clonality than normal scalp.

The V gene's germline CDR1 is GTSNPN and CDR2 SVGIG (reference sequence). This CDR3 region has 13 residues. V lost 1 base, J lost 7 bases, and 14 bases lay in between. The sample consisted of CD4+ T cells sorted from blood, taken at week 0. This sequence joins TRBV30 and TRBJ2-7; TRBD1 might be the D (5 bases). This clonotype was obtained from a human donor with alopecia areata. CDR3 residues: CAWSADTRGEQYF. The DNA of the CDR3 is TGTGCCTGGAGTGCGGACACCCGTGGGGAGCAGTACTTC. Together with reference TRBV30 and TRBJ2-7, the CDR3 gives the full variable domain: SQTIHQWPATLVQPVGSPLSLECTVEGTSNPNLYWYRQAAGRGLQLLFYSVGIGQISSEVPQNLSASRPQDRQFILSSKKLLLSDSGFYLCAWSADTRGEQYFGPGTRLTVT.